This entry lists 25 T cell receptor beta chains sequenced from one sample in a study of vaccination and CD4 T cells after COVID-19. Documented treatment: roughly 11-day PBMC culture with coronavirus spike peptide pools or control peptides (ViraFEST assay). Sequencing of the DNA from cultured CD4+ T cells was carried out with the Oncomine TCR Beta short-read assay. From the PCR reads, TCRdb called clonotypes with MiXCR, one entry per CDR3 protein. Of roughly 14,000 distinct CDR3 sequences listed, around 60% are singletons. These TCRs' antigens remain unknown. Sequencing used CD4+ T cells from blood, cultured in vitro. The receptor set was obtained from a human donor who had recovered from COVID-19.

V and J are TRBV2 and TRBJ1-5; no definite D call. The CDR3 is 13 residues long. V dropped 6 bases and J dropped 0 bases, with 6 bases sitting between them. Looked up from germline, CDR1 is SNHLY and CDR2 is FYNNEI. This CDR3 reads CASRDGSNQPQHF. The CDR3 region has the DNA TGTGCCAGCAGGGACGGTAGCAATCAGCCCCAGCATTTT.

The chain uses TRBV29-1 and TRBJ1-2; D not certain. CDR1 and CDR2 from the germline V gene are SQVTM and ANQGSEA. This CDR3 contains 11 residues. V lost 6 bases, J lost 9 bases, and 14 bases lay in between. CDR3 amino acids: CSVADNDRYTF. CDR3 DNA: TGCAGCGTAGCCGACAACGATCGCTACACCTTC.

The chain carries TRBV11-2 and TRBJ1-6; the D gene is possibly TRBD1 (6 bases). This CDR3 is built from 15 residues. Per the germline V gene, CDR1 is SGHAT and CDR2 is FQNNGV. V lost 0 bases and J 6 bases, leaving 9 bases between the germline ends. The CDR3 spells CASSLEGAGNSPLHF. In DNA, the CDR3 is TGTGCCAGCAGCTTAGAGGGGGCAGGTAATTCACCCCTCCACTTT.

CDR3: CASRPGGWGQPQHF. CDR3 DNA sequence: TGTGCCAGCAGACCAGGGGGTTGGGGCCAGCCCCAGCATTTT. V usage is TRBV6-1 and J usage is TRBJ1-5; 7 positions agree with TRBD1. The CDR3 runs 14 residues. V was pared by 6 bases and J by 7 bases, with 9 bases of the junction left unmatched. Germline CDR1 is MNHNS and CDR2 is SASEGT.

The rearrangement links TRBV6-1 to TRBJ1-2, with a possible D match to TRBD1 (5 bases). Trimming pared 4 bases from V and 3 bases from J, leaving 12 bases between. Germline V gene data show CDR1 as MNHNS and CDR2 as SASEGT. The length of the CDR3 is 14 residues. CDR3 loop: CASSALLGDYGYTF. CDR3 coding DNA: TGTGCCAGCAGTGCCCTTCTGGGGGACTATGGCTACACCTTC.

This clonotype was seen more than once but under ten times. The V call is TRBV30, the J call TRBJ1-1; 9 bases map to TRBD1. CDR1 is GTSNPN, CDR2 SVGIG, per germline (reference sequence). The CDR3 covers 14 residues. Trimming at V came to 3 bases and at J to 0 bases, leaving 2 bases not matched to a gene. CDR3 sequence (DNA): TGTGCCTGGAGGGGGACAGGGATGAACACTGAAGCTTTCTTT. It is translated as CAWRGTGMNTEAFF.

J is TRBJ2-7 and V is TRBV21-1; the table's D gene call, TRBD1, was not cross checked with the DNA. TRBV21-1 is termed a pseudogene. The CDR3 is 14 amino acids. CDR3 sequence: CASSSGQRTYEQYF. In DNA form, the CDR3 reads TGTGCCAGCAGCAGCGGACAGCGCACCTACGAGCAGTACTTC.

This chain joins TRBV25-1 and TRBJ1-3; D gene unclear. CDR1 and CDR2 from the germline V gene are MGHDK and SYGVNS. The CDR3 extends over 12 amino acids. V lost 7 bases and J 0 bases, leaving 4 bases between the germline ends. The chain's CDR3 is CASTVSGNTIYF. The DNA for the CDR3 is TGTGCCAGCACAGTCTCTGGAAACACCATATATTTT.

The chain has TRBV12-3 or TRBV12-4 and TRBJ2-7; D unresolved. Trimming took off 7 bases at V and 5 bases at J, with 12 bases between the two ends. This CDR3 spans 12 amino acids. In DNA form, the CDR3 reads TGTGCCAGCACCAGTTCTGTCCACGAGCAGTACTTC. It translates to CASTSSVHEQYF.

Here the CDR3 reads CASSYSGGTGAGNTIYF. The DNA of the CDR3 is TGTGCCAGCAGTTATTCGGGGGGGACAGGGGCTGGAAACACCATATATTTT. V gene TRBV6-9 combines with J gene TRBJ1-3; 10 bases fit TRBD1. The CDR3 sequence is 17 residues long. Germline values: CDR1 MNHGY, CDR2 SVAAGI. V lost 0 bases to trimming and J lost 2 bases; unmatched junction nucleotides: 4.

This clonotype came up a few times. The chain joins TRBV6-1 to TRBJ2-2; tentative D call: TRBD1 (6 bases). V was trimmed by 8 bases and J by 2 bases, leaving 15 bases between them. The CDR3 spans 15 residues. CDR1 is MNHNS and CDR2 is SASEGT in the germline V gene. CDR3: CASGNNRANTGELFF. In DNA, the CDR3 is TGTGCCAGCGGCAACAACAGGGCAAACACCGGGGAGCTGTTTTTT.

The rearrangement uses TRBV12-3 or TRBV12-4 and TRBJ1-3; D is possibly TRBD1 (5 bases). This CDR3 is 14 amino acids long. V was shortened by 7 bases and J by 0 bases, with 10 bases between the two germline ends. In DNA, the CDR3 is TGTGCCAGCACTCCTCAGGGCTCTGGAAACACCATATATTTT. This sequence encodes CASTPQGSGNTIYF.

V and J are TRBV7-8 and TRBJ2-7; 9 bases map to TRBD2. Germline lookup yields CDR1 SGHVS and CDR2 FQNEAQ. The V segment lost 8 bases and the J segment 1 base; nucleotides outside the gene matches: 6. The CDR3 sequence is 14 residues long. In DNA form, the CDR3 reads TGTGCCAGCGGGGCGGGAGGGGGTTCCTACGAGCAGTACTTC. Translation gives CASGAGGGSYEQYF.

The V call is TRBV5-1, the J call TRBJ1-6; possible D gene TRBD1, 5 bases. From germline, CDR1 is SGHRS and CDR2 YFSETQ. Between the trimmed V and J ends, which lost 2 bases and 5 bases, there was a span of 11 bases. The CDR3 consists of 15 residues. This chain's CDR3 is CASSFGGNDNSPLHF. The CDR3 DNA follows: TGCGCCAGCAGCTTCGGGGGTAACGATAATTCACCCCTCCACTTT.

A few counts support this clonotype. Here the CDR3 DNA reads TGTGCCATCAGTGACACCGGGACTGCGAACACTGAAGCTTTCTTT. Protein product: CAISDTGTANTEAFF. The chain recombines TRBV10-3 with TRBJ1-1, with D possibly being TRBD1 (5 bases). The germline gives CDR1 ENHRY, CDR2 SYGVKD. The V end lost 3 bases, the J end lost 1 base, and 12 bases lay between the germline ends. There are 15 residues in the CDR3.

In this sample, this clonotype turned up a few times. V gene TRBV15 combines with J gene TRBJ1-1; D ambiguous. Looked up from germline, CDR1 is LNHNV and CDR2 is YYDKDF (reference sequence). This CDR3 is built from 12 residues. V was pared by 0 bases and J by 9 bases, with 8 bases between. Written as DNA, the CDR3 is TGTGCCACCAGCAGAGATCGAGATAAAGCTTTCTTT. Translated, it gives CATSRDRDKAFF.

This clonotype was counted once. The gene calls are TRBV30 and TRBJ2-7, with D tentatively TRBD1 (6 bases). V was cut by 2 bases and J by 7 bases, with 21 bases left in between. Germline values: CDR1 GTSNPN, CDR2 SVGIG (reference sequence). The CDR3 is 15 residues long. The CDR3 here is CAWSIPGQPGREQYF. CDR3 DNA sequence: TGTGCCTGGAGTATCCCGGGACAACCCGGACGGGAGCAGTACTTC.

This chain links TRBV18 with TRBJ2-2; no clear D gene. With 3 bases removed from V and 3 bases from J, the gap between germline ends came to 8 bases. Germline V lookup: CDR1 KGHSH, CDR2 LQKENI. The CDR3 extends over 14 amino acids. The CDR3, as DNA: TGTGCCAGCTCACCGGATCTGTACACCGGGGAGCTGTTTTTT. Protein: CASSPDLYTGELFF. Together with reference TRBV18 and TRBJ2-2, the CDR3 gives the full variable domain: NAGVMQNPRHLVRRRGQEARLRCSPMKGHSHVYWYRQLPEEGLKFMVYLQKENIIDESGMPKERFSAEFPKEGPSILRIQQVVRGDSAAYFCASSPDLYTGELFFGEGSRLTVL.

The chain uses TRBV20-1 and TRBJ1-5, with D unresolved. Germline lookup yields CDR1 DFQATT and CDR2 SNEGSKA (reference sequence). Trimming cost V 3 bases and J 1 base, with 13 bases left between them. There are 15 residues in the CDR3. CDR3: CSASLEAKSNQPQHF. CDR3 nucleotides: TGCAGTGCTAGTCTGGAGGCCAAGAGCAATCAGCCCCAGCATTTT.

This chain joins TRBV11-2 and TRBJ1-6; D gene unclear. V lost 2 bases and J 14 bases, leaving 10 bases between the germline ends. Germline V lookup: CDR1 SGHAT, CDR2 FQNNGV. The CDR3 extends over 12 amino acids. The chain's CDR3 is CASSLTLGTLHF. DNA for the CDR3: TGTGCCAGCAGCTTAACACTAGGCACCCTCCACTTT.

The gene calls are TRBV19 and TRBJ1-6; 7 nucleotides agree with TRBD1. This CDR3 is built from 17 residues. The V and J ends lost 5 bases and 1 base, in that order; junction bases with no gene match: 8. Germline V gene data show CDR1 as LNHDA and CDR2 as SQIVND (reference sequence). The CDR3 here is CASSGQGERSYNSPLHF. The CDR3, as DNA: TGTGCCAGTAGTGGTCAGGGGGAACGTTCCTATAATTCACCCCTCCACTTT.

The rearrangement links TRBV19 to TRBJ1-1; no clear D gene. V was pared by 5 bases and J by 4 bases, with 11 bases between. CDR3 length: 13 residues. Germline CDR1 reads LNHDA; CDR2 reads SQIVND (reference sequence). In nucleotides, the CDR3 is TGTGCCAGTAGTGGTGGTTTTGGCACTGAAGCTTTCTTT. This translates into CASSGGFGTEAFF.

V gene TRBV9 combines with J gene TRBJ2-5, with TRBD2 identical over 12 bases. V dropped 0 bases and J dropped 5; count of bases not matched to a gene: 14. The CDR3 is made up of 19 amino acids. Germline V gene lookup returns CDR1 SGDLS and CDR2 YYNGEE. The CDR3 DNA reads as TGTGCCAGCAGCGTAGGGGTTTCGGCTAGCGGGGGGGCCGTGGAGACCCAGTACTTC. Amino acid sequence: CASSVGVSASGGAVETQYF. Together with reference TRBV9 and TRBJ2-5, the CDR3 gives the full variable domain: DSGVTQTPKHLITATGQRVTLRCSPRSGDLSVYWYQQSLDQGLQFLIQYYNGEERAKGNILERFSAQQFPDLHSELNLSSLELGDSALYFCASSVGVSASGGAVETQYFGPGTRLLVL.

Only a few counts were recorded for this clonotype. The V gene is TRBV11-3, the J gene TRBJ1-6; 9 bases map to TRBD1. Germline loops: CDR1 SGHNT, CDR2 YENEEA. V shed 5 bases, J shed 10 bases, and the junction held 6 bases outside the gene matches. This CDR3 comprises 14 residues. The CDR3 spells CASSGRQGGSPLHF. The CDR3 nucleotides are TGTGCCAGCAGCGGACGACAGGGGGGATCACCCCTCCACTTT. Using reference TRBV11-3 and TRBJ1-6 for the parts outside the CDR3, the full variable domain is EAGVVQSPRYKIIEKKQPVAFWCNPISGHNTLYWYLQNLGQGPELLIRYENEEAVDDSQLPKDRFSAERLKGVDSTLKIQPAELGDSAVYLCASSGRQGGSPLHFGNGTRLTVT.

V gene TRBV30 combines with J gene TRBJ2-7, with a tentative D call TRBD2 (5 bases). Germline CDR1 and CDR2: GTSNPN and SVGIG (reference sequence). V was clipped by 5 bases and J by 0 bases, with 17 bases between them. This CDR3 region has 15 residues. In DNA, the CDR3 is TGTGCCTGGGACGATAATTACCGGGGCTCCTACGAGCAGTACTTC. Protein: CAWDDNYRGSYEQYF.